The sequence of this T cell receptor (beta chain) was determined in a study of blood T cell repertoires in COVID-19. The overall study: In each case, the material was cDNA or gDNA derived from T cells, B-cell-depleted T cells, or PBMCs.

The CDR3 runs 15 residues. J was trimmed by 5 bases and V by 8 bases; bases with no gene match: 8. In germline, CDR1 is MNHNY, CDR2 SVGAGI (reference sequence). Participants came from fewer than 25 US areas, aged about 18 to 100 years. Self-reported history from a screening survey and questionnaire set each donor's cohort. Recovered status applied to Cohort 3 donors who had two consecutive negative PCRs. It also applied to those with clearance or with symptom resolution. Method: immunoSEQ multiplex PCR; TCRdb's copy keeps in-frame clones and lacks some. The sample includes around 290,000 clones, roughly 90% seen only once; the top ten take around 1%.

The specimen was PBMCs or T cells enriched from blood (not recorded which). The receptor's source is a woman aged 25 to 39 who had recovered from COVID-19. The V call is TRBV6-6, the J call TRBJ2-2; 10 bases align to TRBD1. This chain's CDR3 is CASLYGTGVTGELFF. The CDR3, as DNA: TGTGCCAGCTTATATGGGACAGGGGTGACCGGGGAGCTGTTTTTT.